This T cell receptor (beta chain) was observed in a study of blood T cell repertoires in COVID-19. About the study: The study drew acute and convalescent COVID-19 samples from the United States, Italy and Spain.

Authors' processing steps: Amplifying reference gene primers gave estimates of nucleated cell counts. Assay: immunoSEQ multiplex PCR; the TCRdb copy retains only in-frame clones and omits some. That table is the source of V, J and clone size, and D and trimming were worked out from the DNA. The table records about 330,000 clones, approximately 86% of them present only once. The CDR3 contains 15 residues. V gave up 3 bases and J gave up 2 bases; unmatched junction bases: 5. Germline CDR1 is SGHRS and CDR2 is YFSETQ. This clonotype was obtained from a man aged 25-45 years with COVID-19, enrolled during active disease. Sequencing was done on a sample of peripheral blood. The chain has TRBV5-1 and TRBJ2-1; 7 bases fit TRBD1. The CDR3 DNA reads as TGCGCCAGCAGCTCCGACAGGGACACCTACAATGAGCAGTTCTTC. Its translation is CASSSDRDTYNEQFF.